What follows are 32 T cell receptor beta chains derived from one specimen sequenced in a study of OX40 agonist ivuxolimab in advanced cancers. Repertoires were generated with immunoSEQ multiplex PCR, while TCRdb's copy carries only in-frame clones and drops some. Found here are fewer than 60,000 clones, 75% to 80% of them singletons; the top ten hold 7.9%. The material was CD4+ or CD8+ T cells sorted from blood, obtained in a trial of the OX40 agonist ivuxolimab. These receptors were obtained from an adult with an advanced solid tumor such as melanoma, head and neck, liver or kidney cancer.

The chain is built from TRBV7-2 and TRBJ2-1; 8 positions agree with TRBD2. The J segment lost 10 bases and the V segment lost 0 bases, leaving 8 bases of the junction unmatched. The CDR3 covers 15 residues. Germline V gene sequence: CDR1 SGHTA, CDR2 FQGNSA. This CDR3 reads CASSLARLAGSEQFF. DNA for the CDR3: TGTGCCAGCAGCTTAGCGCGGCTAGCGGGTTCCGAGCAGTTCTTC. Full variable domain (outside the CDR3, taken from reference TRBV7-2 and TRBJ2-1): GAGVSQSPSNKVTEKGKDVELRCDPISGHTALYWYRQSLGQGLEFLIYFQGNSAPDKSGLPSDRFSAERTGGSVSTLTIQRTQQEDSAVYLCASSLARLAGSEQFFGPGTRLTVL.

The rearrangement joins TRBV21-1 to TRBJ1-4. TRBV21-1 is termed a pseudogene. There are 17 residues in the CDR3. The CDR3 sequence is CASSKAARWDLSEKLFF. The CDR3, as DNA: TGTGCCAGCAGCAAAGCCGCTCGTTGGGATTTGAGTGAAAAACTGTTTTTT.

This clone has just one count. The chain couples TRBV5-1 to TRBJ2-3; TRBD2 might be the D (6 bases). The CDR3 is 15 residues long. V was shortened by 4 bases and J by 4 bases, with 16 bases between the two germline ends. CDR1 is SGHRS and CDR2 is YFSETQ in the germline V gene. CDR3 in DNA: TGCGCCAGCAGCCCTCTTCGGGAGAGCGCAGATACGCAGTATTTT. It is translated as CASSPLRESADTQYF.

The CDR3 nucleotides read TGTGCCTGGAAGACAGGGGCCAACTATGGCTACACCTTC. It encodes CAWKTGANYGYTF. The gene calls are TRBV30 and TRBJ1-2; 8 bases agree with TRBD1. Trimming cost V 4 bases and J 2 bases; bases outside gene matches: 3. This CDR3 has 13 amino acids. Germline CDR1 GTSNPN, CDR2 SVGIG (reference sequence).

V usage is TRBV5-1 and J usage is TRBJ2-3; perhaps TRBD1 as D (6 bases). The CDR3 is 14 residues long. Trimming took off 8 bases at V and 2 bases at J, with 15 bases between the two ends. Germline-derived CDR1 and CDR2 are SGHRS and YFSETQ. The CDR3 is CASNIQGNTDTQYF. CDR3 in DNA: TGCGCCAGTAATATTCAGGGGAACACAGATACGCAGTATTTT.

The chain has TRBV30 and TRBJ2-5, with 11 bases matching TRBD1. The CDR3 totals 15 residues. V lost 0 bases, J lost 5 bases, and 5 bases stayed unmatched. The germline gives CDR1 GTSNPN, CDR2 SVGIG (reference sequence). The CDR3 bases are TGTGCCTGGAGTGTAGGACAGGGGGCGTATGAGACCCAGTACTTC. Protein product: CAWSVGQGAYETQYF.

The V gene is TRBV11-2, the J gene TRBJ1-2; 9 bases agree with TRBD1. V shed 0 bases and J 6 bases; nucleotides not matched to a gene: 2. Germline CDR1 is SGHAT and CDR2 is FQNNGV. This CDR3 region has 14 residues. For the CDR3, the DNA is TGTGCCAGCAGCTTAGACCGGACAGGGGATGGCTACACCTTC. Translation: CASSLDRTGDGYTF.

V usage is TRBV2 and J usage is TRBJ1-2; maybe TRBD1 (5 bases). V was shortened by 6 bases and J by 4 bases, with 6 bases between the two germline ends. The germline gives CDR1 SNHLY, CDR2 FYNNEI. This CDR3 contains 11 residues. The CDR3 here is CASRDTYGYTF. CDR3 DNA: TGTGCCAGCAGGGACACCTATGGCTACACCTTC.

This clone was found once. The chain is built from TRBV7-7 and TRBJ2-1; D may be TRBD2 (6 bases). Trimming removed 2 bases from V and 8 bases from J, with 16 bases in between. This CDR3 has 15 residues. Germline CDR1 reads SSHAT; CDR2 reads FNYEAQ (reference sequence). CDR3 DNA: TGTGCCAGCAGCTTATTACCGGGAGTAGCGGATGAGCAGTTCTTC. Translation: CASSLLPGVADEQFF.

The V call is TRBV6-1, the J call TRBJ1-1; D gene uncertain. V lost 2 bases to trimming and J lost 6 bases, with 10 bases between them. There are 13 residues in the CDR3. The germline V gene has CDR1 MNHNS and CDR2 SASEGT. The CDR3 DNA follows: TGTGCCAGCAGTGAACAGGACGGAGCTGAAGCTTTCTTT. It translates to CASSEQDGAEAFF.

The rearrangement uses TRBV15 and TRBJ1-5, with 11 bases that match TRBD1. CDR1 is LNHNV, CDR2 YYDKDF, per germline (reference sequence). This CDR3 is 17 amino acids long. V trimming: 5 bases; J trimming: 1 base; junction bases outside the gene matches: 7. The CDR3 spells CATSVGTGGSSNQPQHF. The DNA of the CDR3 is TGTGCCACCAGCGTCGGGACAGGGGGGAGCAGCAATCAGCCCCAGCATTTT.

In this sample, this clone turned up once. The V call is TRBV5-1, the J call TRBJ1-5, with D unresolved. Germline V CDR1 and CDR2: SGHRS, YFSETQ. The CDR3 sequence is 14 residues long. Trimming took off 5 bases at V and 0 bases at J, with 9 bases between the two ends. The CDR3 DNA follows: TGCGCCAGCAGTGAGGCAGGTAGCAATCAGCCCCAGCATTTT. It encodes CASSEAGSNQPQHF.

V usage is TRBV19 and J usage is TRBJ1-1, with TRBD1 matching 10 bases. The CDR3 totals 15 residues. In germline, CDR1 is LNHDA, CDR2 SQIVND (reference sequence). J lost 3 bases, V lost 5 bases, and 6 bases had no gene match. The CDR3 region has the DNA TGTGCCAGTAGTCCCATGACAGGGGGCTACACTGAAGCTTTCTTT. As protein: CASSPMTGGYTEAFF.

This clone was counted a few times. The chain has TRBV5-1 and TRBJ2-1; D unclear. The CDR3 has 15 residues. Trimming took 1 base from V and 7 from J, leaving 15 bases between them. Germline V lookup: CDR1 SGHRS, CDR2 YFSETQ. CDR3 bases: TGCGCCAGCAGCTTGTCCGGGTCGGAGCCGAATGAGCAGTTCTTC. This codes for CASSLSGSEPNEQFF.

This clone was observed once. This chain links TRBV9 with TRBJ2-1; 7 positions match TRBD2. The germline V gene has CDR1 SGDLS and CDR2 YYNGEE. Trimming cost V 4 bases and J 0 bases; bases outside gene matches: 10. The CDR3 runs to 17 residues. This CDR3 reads CASSTKREVSSYNEQFF. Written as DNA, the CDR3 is TGTGCCAGCAGCACGAAACGGGAGGTTAGCTCCTACAATGAGCAGTTCTTC.

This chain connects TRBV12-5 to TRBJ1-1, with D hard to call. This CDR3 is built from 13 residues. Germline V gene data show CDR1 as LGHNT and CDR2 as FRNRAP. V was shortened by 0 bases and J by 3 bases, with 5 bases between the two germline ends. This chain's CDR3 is CASGLVAYTEAFF. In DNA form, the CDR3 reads TGTGCTAGTGGTTTGGTCGCCTACACTGAAGCTTTCTTT. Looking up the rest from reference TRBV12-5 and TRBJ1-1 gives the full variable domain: DARVTQTPRHKVTEMGQEVTMRCQPILGHNTVFWYRQTMMQGLELLAYFRNRAPLDDSGMPKDRFSAEMPDATLATLKIQPSEPRDSAVYFCASGLVAYTEAFFGQGTRLTVV.

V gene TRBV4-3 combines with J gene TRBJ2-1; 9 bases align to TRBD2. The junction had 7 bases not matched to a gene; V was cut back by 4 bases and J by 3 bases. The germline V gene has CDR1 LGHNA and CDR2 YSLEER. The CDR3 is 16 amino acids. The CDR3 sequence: CASSPSSGNGYNEQFF. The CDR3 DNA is TGCGCCAGCAGCCCTTCTAGCGGGAACGGCTACAATGAGCAGTTCTTC.

CDR3 nucleotides: TGCGCCAGCAGCCCGTTGGGACAGGGGTGGGACGAGCAGTACTTC. Translating it yields CASSPLGQGWDEQYF. This sequence joins TRBV5-1 and TRBJ2-5; TRBD1 agrees at 10 bases. Gene TRBJ2-7 matches the end of the DNA better, so the J call may be wrong. Germline V gives CDR1 SGHRS, CDR2 YFSETQ. The CDR3 runs to 15 residues.

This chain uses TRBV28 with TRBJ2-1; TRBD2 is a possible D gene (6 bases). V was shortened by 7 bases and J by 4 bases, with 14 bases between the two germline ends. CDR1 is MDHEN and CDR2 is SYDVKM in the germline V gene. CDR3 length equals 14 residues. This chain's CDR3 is CASNGASEYNEQFF. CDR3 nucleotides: TGTGCCAGCAACGGGGCTAGCGAATACAATGAGCAGTTCTTC.

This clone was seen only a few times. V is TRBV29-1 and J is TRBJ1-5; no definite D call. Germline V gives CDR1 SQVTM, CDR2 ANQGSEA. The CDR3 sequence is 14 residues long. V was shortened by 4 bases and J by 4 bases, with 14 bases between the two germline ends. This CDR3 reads CSVAPDWGNQPQHF. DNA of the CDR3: TGCAGCGTTGCCCCAGATTGGGGTAATCAGCCCCAGCATTTT. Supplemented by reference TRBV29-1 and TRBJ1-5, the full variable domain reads SAVISQKPSRDICQRGTSLTIQCQVDSQVTMMFWYRQQPGQSLTLIATANQGSEATYESGFVIDKFPISRPNLTFSTLTVSNMSPEDSSIYLCSVAPDWGNQPQHFGDGTRLSIL.

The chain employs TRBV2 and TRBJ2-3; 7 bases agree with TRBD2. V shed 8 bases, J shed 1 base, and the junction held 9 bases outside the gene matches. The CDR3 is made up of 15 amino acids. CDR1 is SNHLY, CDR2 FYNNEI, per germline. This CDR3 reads CASGRAGPRTDTQYF. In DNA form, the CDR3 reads TGTGCCAGCGGACGAGCGGGACCCCGCACAGATACGCAGTATTTT.

For the CDR3, the DNA is TGTGCCAGCAGACCAGGACAGGGGGCGCGCACTGAAGCTTTCTTT. Protein product: CASRPGQGARTEAFF. The J gene is TRBJ1-1, the V gene TRBV28; 11 positions agree with TRBD1. This CDR3 comprises 15 residues. Per germline, CDR1 MDHEN and CDR2 SYDVKM. Trimming cost V 6 bases and J 4 bases; bases outside gene matches: 7.

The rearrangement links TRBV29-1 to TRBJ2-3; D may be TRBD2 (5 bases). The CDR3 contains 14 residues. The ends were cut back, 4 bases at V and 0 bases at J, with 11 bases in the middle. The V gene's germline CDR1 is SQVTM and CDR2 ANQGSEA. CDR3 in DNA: TGCAGCGTTGTGGGAGCGGTAAGCACAGATACGCAGTATTTT. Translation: CSVVGAVSTDTQYF.

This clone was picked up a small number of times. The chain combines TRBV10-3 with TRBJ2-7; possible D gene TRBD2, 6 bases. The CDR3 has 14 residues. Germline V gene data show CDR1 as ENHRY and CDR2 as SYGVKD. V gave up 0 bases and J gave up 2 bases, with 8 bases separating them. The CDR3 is CAISESWGAYEQYF. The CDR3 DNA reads TGTGCCATCAGTGAGTCGTGGGGGGCCTACGAGCAGTACTTC.

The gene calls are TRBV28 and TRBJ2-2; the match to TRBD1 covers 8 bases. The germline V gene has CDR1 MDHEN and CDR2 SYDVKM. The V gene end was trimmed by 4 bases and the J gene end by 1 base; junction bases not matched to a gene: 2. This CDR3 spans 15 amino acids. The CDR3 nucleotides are TGTGCCAGCAGTTCGGGACAGGTGAACACCGGGGAGCTGTTTTTT. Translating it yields CASSSGQVNTGELFF.

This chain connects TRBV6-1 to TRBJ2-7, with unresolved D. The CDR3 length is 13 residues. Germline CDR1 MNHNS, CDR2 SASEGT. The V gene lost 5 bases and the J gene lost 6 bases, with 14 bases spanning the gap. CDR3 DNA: TGTGCCAGCAGTTTGACGAACCTGTCCGAGCAGTACTTC. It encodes CASSLTNLSEQYF.

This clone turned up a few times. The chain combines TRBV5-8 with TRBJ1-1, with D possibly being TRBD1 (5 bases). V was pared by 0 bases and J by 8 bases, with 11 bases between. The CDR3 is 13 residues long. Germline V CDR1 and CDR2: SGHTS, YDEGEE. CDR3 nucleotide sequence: TGTGCCAGCAGCTTGGCCGAGGGGACGGAAGCTTTCTTT. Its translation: CASSLAEGTEAFF.

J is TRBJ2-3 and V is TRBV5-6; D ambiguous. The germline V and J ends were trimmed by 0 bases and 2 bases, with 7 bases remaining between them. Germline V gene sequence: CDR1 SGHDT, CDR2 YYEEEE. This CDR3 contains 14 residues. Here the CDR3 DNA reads TGTGCCAGCAGCTTGGGTAGCCTCACAGATACGCAGTATTTT. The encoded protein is CASSLGSLTDTQYF.

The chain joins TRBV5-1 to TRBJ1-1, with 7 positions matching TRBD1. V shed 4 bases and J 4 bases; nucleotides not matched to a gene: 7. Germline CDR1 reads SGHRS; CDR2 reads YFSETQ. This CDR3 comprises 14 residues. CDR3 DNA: TGCGCCAGCAGCCCGACAGGGACGGGCACTGAAGCTTTCTTT. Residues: CASSPTGTGTEAFF. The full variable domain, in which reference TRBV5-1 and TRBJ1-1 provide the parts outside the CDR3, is KAGVTQTPRYLIKTRGQQVTLSCSPISGHRSVSWYQQTPGQGLQFLFEYFSETQRNKGNFPGRFSGRQFSNSRSEMNVSTLELGDSALYLCASSPTGTGTEAFFGQGTRLTVV.

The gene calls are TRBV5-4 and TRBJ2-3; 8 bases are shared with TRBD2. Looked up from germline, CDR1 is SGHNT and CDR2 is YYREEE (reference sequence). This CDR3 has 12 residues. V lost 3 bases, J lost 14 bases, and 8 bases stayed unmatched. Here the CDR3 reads CASSSAAGVWYF. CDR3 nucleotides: TGTGCCAGCAGCTCCGCAGCGGGAGTATGGTATTTT.

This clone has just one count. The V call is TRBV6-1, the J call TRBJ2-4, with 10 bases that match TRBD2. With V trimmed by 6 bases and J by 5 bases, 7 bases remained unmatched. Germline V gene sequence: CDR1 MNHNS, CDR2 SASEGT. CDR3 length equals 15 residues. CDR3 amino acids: CASRWTSGLENIQYF. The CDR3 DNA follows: TGTGCCAGCAGATGGACTAGCGGCCTTGAAAACATTCAGTACTTC.

The CDR3 DNA is TGTGCCAGCAGCCGTGGGTCGACCGGTACTGAAGCTTTCTTT. This sequence encodes CASSRGSTGTEAFF. The chain has TRBV5-6 and TRBJ1-1; no clear D. The V end lost 4 bases, the J end lost 5 bases, and 15 bases lay between the germline ends. The CDR3 loop spans 14 amino acids. CDR1 is SGHDT and CDR2 is YYEEEE in the germline V gene. Drawing the rest from reference TRBV5-6 and TRBJ1-1, the complete variable domain is DAGVTQSPTHLIKTRGQQVTLRCSPKSGHDTVSWYQQALGQGPQFIFQYYEEEERQRGNFPDRFSGHQFPNYSSELNVNALLLGDSALYLCASSRGSTGTEAFFGQGTRLTVV.